Described below is a single TCR beta chain sequence and its context. The data were obtained in a study of blood T cell repertoires in COVID-19. Study summary: PBMCs, B-cell-depleted T cells, or T cells were the source of the cDNA or gDNA that made up the material.

Sequenced by immunoSEQ multiplex PCR; TCRdb stores in-frame clones only, minus some. The sample contains over 90,000 clones, 90% of which appear only once. This CDR3 is 13 amino acids long. Germline values: CDR1 KGHSH, CDR2 LQKENI. V shed 2 bases, J shed 8 bases, and the junction held 3 bases outside the gene matches. What was sequenced was peripheral blood. This sequence originates from a man aged 45-65 years with acute or convalescent COVID-19. The chain has TRBV18 and TRBJ2-1, with 7 bases matching TRBD1. CDR3 in amino acids: CASSPDRADEQFF. The DNA of the CDR3 is TGTGCCAGCTCACCAGACAGGGCAGATGAGCAGTTCTTC.